The 3 T cell receptor beta chains below come from one sample, sequenced in a study of blood T cell repertoires in COVID-19 (dated by TCRdb to about 2020). Library creation used the immunoSEQ multiplex PCR assay. Sourced from immuneACCESS, this table was stored by TCRdb with only in-frame sequences that have V and J called. A share of the clones is absent; for the studies checked, an unresolved V gene accounts for under half, and the remainder has no known explanation. The sample has 250,000 to 300,000 clones on record, around 85% of them singletons. 8% to 13% of the sample is in the top ten clones. The material sequenced was peripheral blood. These receptors all stem from a woman aged 70 to 79 with acute or convalescent COVID-19.

The chain joins TRBV6-5 to TRBJ1-3; TRBD1 matches 7 bases. V lost 8 bases and J lost 5; bases outside the gene matches: 9. The germline gives CDR1 MNHEY, CDR2 SVGAGI. CDR3 size: 14 residues. CDR3: CASRDRAGRNTIYF. In DNA form, the CDR3 reads TGTGCCAGCCGAGACAGGGCGGGGAGAAACACCATATATTTT.

The chain combines TRBV11-2 with TRBJ1-4; 9 bases align to TRBD1. CDR1 is SGHAT and CDR2 is FQNNGV in the germline V gene. J was trimmed by 4 bases and V by 6 bases; bases with no gene match: 6. The CDR3 loop spans 15 amino acids. Here the CDR3 reads CASRFRGQGNEKLFF. As DNA, the CDR3 is TGTGCCAGCAGATTTCGGGGACAGGGTAATGAAAAACTGTTTTTT.

The chain combines TRBV20-1 with TRBJ1-6; possible D gene TRBD1, 6 bases. CDR1 is DFQATT, CDR2 SNEGSKA, per germline (reference sequence). The CDR3 runs to 13 residues. Trimming pared 4 bases from V and 11 bases from J, leaving 15 bases between. The CDR3 protein is CSATDTGSAPLHF. As DNA, the CDR3 is TGCAGTGCTACTGACACAGGGAGTGCACCCCTCCACTTT.